Below, one T cell receptor (beta chain) is given with its context. Its specificity is not known. At one end, the junction sequence differs from germline, possibly due to a read error. This entry belongs to a study of identical twins. The donors were all healthy and Caucasian. Template switching added a universal primer site, and cDNA bore unique molecular identifiers. TCRdb processed the 5' RACE reads anew with MiXCR; each CDR3 protein has one entry. The table lists roughly 1,500,000 distinct CDR3 sequences, about 32% of them singletons, with less than 0.35% in the top ten. The study, taken as a whole, reports: Within cord blood, abundant beta clonotypes carried fewer insertions, but memory repertoires showed no such trend.

In germline, CDR1 is MNHEY, CDR2 SMNVEV (reference sequence). The CDR3 length is 15 residues. This receptor was taken from a newborn girl in good health. This chain joins TRBV27 and TRBJ2-1; 10 positions agree with TRBD2. Material: cord blood. CDR3 in DNA: TGTGCCGGCAGTTTGAGGGCTAGCGGGAGCTATGAGCAGTTCTTC. Translated: CAGSLRASGSYEQFF.